The 3 T cell receptor beta chains presented below share a single source sample, sequenced in a study of shared clonotypes between healthy human individuals. The repertoire was sequenced with immunoSEQ multiplex PCR; TCRdb's copy has only in-frame clones and lacks some. Of approximately 2,200,000 clones listed, 93% were seen once; the top ten hold around 1.7%. Positive CCR7 selection of CD45RO-negative cells yielded the naive CD8 cells, and terminally differentiated effector memory CD45RA+ cells were excluded. Sequenced: naive CD8+ T cells from PBMCs. These receptors were taken from a man between 18 and 29 years old in good health. Some clones in this sample may be carry-over from other donors' samples.

The gene calls are TRBV4-1 and TRBJ2-7; the D call may be TRBD1 or TRBD2 (5 bases each). CDR3 length: 16 amino acids. CDR1 and CDR2 (germline): MGHRA, YSYEKL. The ends were cut back, 1 base at V and 5 bases at J, with 18 bases in the middle. CDR3 DNA sequence: TGCGCCAGCAGCCAAGTCGACCGGGACCGGAACCACGAGCAGTACTTC. It translates to CASSQVDRDRNHEQYF.

This clone has just one count. This chain joins TRBV15 and TRBJ2-1; 7 bases are a match to TRBD1. The J segment lost 2 bases and the V segment lost 0 bases, leaving 1 base of the junction unmatched. Germline V gene data show CDR1 as LNHNV and CDR2 as YYDKDF (reference sequence). The CDR3 sequence is 15 residues long. Here the CDR3 DNA reads TGTGCCACCAGCAGAGATGGGACAGCCTACAATGAGCAGTTCTTC. This encodes CATSRDGTAYNEQFF.

This clone was seen only a few times. This rearrangement joins TRBV21-1 to TRBJ2-2. TRBV21-1 represents a pseudogene. This CDR3 spans 13 amino acids. The DNA of the CDR3 is TGTGCCAGCAGCAAAAGGAACACCGGGGAGCTGTTTTTT. This codes for CASSKRNTGELFF.